This TCR beta chain stems from a study of blood T cell repertoires in COVID-19. Study-wide context: Both acute and convalescent COVID-19 samples were obtained from the United States, Italy and Spain. The analysed material was cDNA or gDNA that came from T cells, B-cell-depleted T cells, or PBMCs.

The data were produced by immunoSEQ multiplex PCR, yet TCRdb's version contains in-frame clones alone and is incomplete. In the table there are about half a million clones, about 88% of which are singletons. The junction had 5 bases not matched to a gene; V was cut back by 3 bases and J by 2 bases. This CDR3 is 15 amino acids long. The germline CDR1 and CDR2 sequences are SGHAT and FQNNGV. Enrolment of Seattle patients took place during active infection, and they were followed longitudinally. This chain connects TRBV11-2 to TRBJ2-3; 7 bases are shared with TRBD2. The source of this sequence is a man in his late teens or twenties with COVID-19, enrolled during active disease. Sequences were obtained from peripheral blood. The CDR3 loop reads CASSLVGGFTDTQYF. CDR3 bases: TGTGCCAGCAGCTTGGTCGGGGGGTTCACAGATACGCAGTATTTT.